This T cell receptor (beta chain) originates from a study of CD8+CD57+ T cells in acquired aplastic anemia. At the level of the study: The mean DNA yield obtained from sorted CD4+ and CD8+ cells came to around 3 ug. Read counts for CD4+ cells (from healthy donors) averaged about 10.8 million. General study findings and limits: Patients and controls shared just under 30 CD8+ CDR3 sequences. Simpson's diversity of CD8+ cells was not significantly different in patients compared with controls.

The germline CDR1 and CDR2 sequences are SQVTM and ANQGSEA. V shed 1 base and J shed 7 bases, with 8 bases lying between them. The CDR3 spans 11 residues. About this clonotype: What it binds is unknown.

Genomic DNA, serving as template, underwent TCR beta VDJ and CDR3 profiling. TCRdb fed the reads into MiXCR, producing one record per CDR3 protein. The sample has 400,000 to 450,000 distinct CDR3 sequences; 55% to 75% are singletons. The rearrangement joins TRBV29-1 to TRBJ2-7; D may be TRBD1 (5 bases). This clonotype was sampled from a human donor in good health, serving as a control. The sample was sorted CD4+, CD8+, or CD8+CD57+ T cells (not recorded which) from PBMCs. In DNA form, the CDR3 reads TGCAGCGTTGAAGGCAGGGAAGAGCAGTACTTC. This gives the protein CSVEGREEQYF.